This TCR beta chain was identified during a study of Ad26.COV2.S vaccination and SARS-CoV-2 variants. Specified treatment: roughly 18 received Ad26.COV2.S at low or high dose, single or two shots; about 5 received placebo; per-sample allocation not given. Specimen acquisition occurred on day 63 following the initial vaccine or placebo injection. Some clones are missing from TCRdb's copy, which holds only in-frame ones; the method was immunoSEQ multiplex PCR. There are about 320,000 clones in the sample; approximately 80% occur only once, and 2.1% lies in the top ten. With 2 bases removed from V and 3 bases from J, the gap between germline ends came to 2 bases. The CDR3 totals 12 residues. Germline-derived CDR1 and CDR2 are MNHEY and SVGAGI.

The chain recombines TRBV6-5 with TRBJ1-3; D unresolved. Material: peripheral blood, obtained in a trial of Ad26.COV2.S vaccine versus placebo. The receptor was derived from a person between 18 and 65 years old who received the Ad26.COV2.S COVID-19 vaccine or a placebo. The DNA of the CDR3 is TGTGCCAGCAGTTACAATGGAAACACCATATATTTT. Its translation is CASSYNGNTIYF.